This T cell receptor beta chain was identified during a study of blood T cell repertoires in COVID-19. Study details: Material from acute and convalescent COVID-19 was sourced from the United States, Italy and Spain. From T cells, B-cell-depleted T cells, or PBMCs came the material, which was cDNA or gDNA.

Per the study methods: For nucleated cells, counts were estimated from reference gene primer amplification. TCRdb's table, derived via immunoSEQ multiplex PCR, lists solely in-frame clones and lacks some. Clonal size and the V and J genes are those of that table, whereas D and trimming came from the DNA. The sample lists over 150,000 clones; under 80% were seen once. Looked up from germline, CDR1 is KGHSH and CDR2 is LQKENI. The V and J ends lost 1 base and 3 bases respectively, with 13 bases between them. The CDR3 is 15 residues long. The chain is built from TRBV18 and TRBJ2-7; tentatively, D is TRBD1 (7 bases). This receptor was obtained from a man between 65 and 79 years old with acute or convalescent COVID-19. The sample taken for sequencing was peripheral blood. The CDR3 bases are TGTGCCAGCTCACCACTGGAGGGGGCATACTACGAGCAGTACTTC. Its translation is CASSPLEGAYYEQYF. The entire variable domain, with the rest obtained from reference TRBV18 and TRBJ2-7, is as follows: NAGVMQNPRHLVRRRGQEARLRCSPMKGHSHVYWYRQLPEEGLKFMVYLQKENIIDESGMPKERFSAEFPKEGPSILRIQQVVRGDSAAYFCASSPLEGAYYEQYFGPGTRLTVT.